The 8 T cell receptor beta chains below all came from one sample that was sequenced in a study of EBV T-cell therapy then PD-1 blockade in nasopharyngeal carcinoma. The antigens for these receptors are not known. Sequencing was performed with immunoSEQ multiplex PCR; in TCRdb, only in-frame clones are kept and a portion is missing. The sample lists about 20,000 clones, 84% seen once, with roughly 30% in the top ten. Treatment specified: AdE1-LMPpoly-expanded autologous EBV-specific T-cell therapy followed by anti-PD-1 nivolumab. The material was CD8+ T cells from blood, obtained at roughly day 35 from a patient whose treatment included autologous EBV-specific T cells and nivolumab. The receptors shown here come from a man in his forties or fifties with nasopharyngeal carcinoma.

This clone was detected once. J is TRBJ2-2 and V is TRBV27, with D uncertain. V lost 2 bases, J lost 5 bases, and 12 bases lay in between. The germline gives CDR1 MNHEY, CDR2 SMNVEV (reference sequence). The CDR3 covers 15 residues. The CDR3 coding sequence is TGTGCCAGCAGTTTAGGACCCGCGCGGACCGGGGAGCTGTTTTTT. Residues: CASSLGPARTGELFF.

This clone has a single count. The V call is TRBV18, the J call TRBJ2-5; tentatively, D is TRBD1 (5 bases). The DNA end lines up better with TRBJ2-7; the J call may be wrong. This CDR3 has 15 amino acids. The germline gives CDR1 KGHSH, CDR2 LQKENI. The CDR3 here is CASSPDSFLSYEQYF. CDR3 DNA sequence: TGTGCCAGCTCACCCGACAGTTTCCTCTCCTACGAGCAGTACTTC.

As DNA, the CDR3 is TGTGCCAGTAGTGGACCGGGACTAGCAGAGGTGACCGGGGAGCTGTTTTTT. This gives the protein CASSGPGLAEVTGELFF. The J gene is TRBJ2-2, the V gene TRBV19; TRBD2 aligns across 9 bases. Germline V gene sequence: CDR1 LNHDA, CDR2 SQIVND (reference sequence). The CDR3 has 17 residues. J gave up 5 bases and V 5 bases, and 12 bases lay outside the gene matches. Together with reference TRBV19 and TRBJ2-2, the CDR3 gives the full variable domain: DGGITQSPKYLFRKEGQNVTLSCEQNLNHDAMYWYRQDPGQGLRLIYYSQIVNDFQKGDIAEGYSVSREKKESFPLTVTSAQKNPTAFYLCASSGPGLAEVTGELFFGEGSRLTVL.

J is TRBJ1-2 and V is TRBV12-3 or TRBV12-4; D is undetermined. V lost 3 bases, J lost 8 bases, and 10 bases lay in between. The CDR3 runs to 12 residues. This chain's CDR3 is CASSFGVKGYTF. CDR3 nucleotides: TGTGCCAGCAGTTTCGGGGTTAAAGGCTACACCTTC.

The chain combines TRBV7-6 with TRBJ1-1; D ambiguous. The CDR3 is 14 amino acids. Trimming removed 1 base from V and 4 bases from J, with 10 bases in between. Germline-derived CDR1 and CDR2 are SGHVS and FNYEAQ. The CDR3, as DNA: TGTGCCAGCAGCTTAGGGAAGGGAACCACTGAAGCTTTCTTT. Encoded protein: CASSLGKGTTEAFF.

The chain recombines TRBV14 with TRBJ2-2; D might be TRBD2 (5 bases). Trimming cost V 0 bases and J 0 bases, with 11 bases left between them. Germline-derived CDR1 and CDR2 are SGHDN and FVKESK. This CDR3 comprises 17 residues. CDR3 DNA: TGTGCCAGCAGCCAAGATTGGGGAGACTCGAACACCGGGGAGCTGTTTTTT. Translating gives CASSQDWGDSNTGELFF.

The rearrangement joins TRBV30 to TRBJ1-1, with D perhaps TRBD1 (6 bases). CDR1 GTSNPN and CDR2 SVGIG come from the germline V gene (reference sequence). This CDR3 has 15 residues. Trimming took off 2 bases at V and 4 bases at J, with 17 bases between the two ends. Written as DNA, the CDR3 is TGTGCCTGGAGTAAAAGGGACGGGGGCGGCACTGAAGCTTTCTTT. Its translation: CAWSKRDGGGTEAFF.

This chain joins TRBV5-8 and TRBJ1-5; 8 bases match TRBD1. This CDR3 has 12 residues. Per the germline V gene, CDR1 is SGHTS and CDR2 is YDEGEE. Trimming removed 3 bases from V and 11 bases from J; junction bases left unmatched: 4. The CDR3 loop is CASSWTGQAQHF. The DNA of the CDR3 is TGTGCCAGCAGCTGGACAGGGCAAGCCCAGCATTTT.